A selection of T cell receptor beta chains follows, all from one sample in a study of shared clonotypes between healthy human individuals. Profiling relied on immunoSEQ multiplex PCR, and the TCRdb table lists in-frame clones only, not all of them. The sample has about 2 million clones, 85% to 95% seen once; the top ten hold 0.13%. What was sequenced was naive CD4+ T cells sorted from blood. These receptors were taken from a man aged 18 to 29 in good health. The CDR3 runs from the conserved cysteine through the conserved F or W.

TRBJ1-1,TRBV10-3,CAISESRSGVTEAFF
TRBJ1-3,TRBV9,CASSTRGEIRNTIYF
TRBJ1-3,TRBV4-1,CASSPNLAAGNTIYF
TRBJ1-5,TRBV5-1,CASSETGVSNQPQHF
TRBJ2-1,TRBV9,CASSLSGGTYNEQFF
TRBJ2-2,TRBV9,CASSANRDRVYTGELFF
TRBJ2-1,TRBV9,CASSPRGTGEGYAYNEQFF
TRBJ1-2,TRBV6-1,CASSEGGPNYGYTF
TRBJ2-1,TRBV6-4,CASRPTSGLYNEQFF
TRBJ2-2,TRBV14,CASSQVEPVKYGELFF
TRBJ2-3,TRBV5-6,CASSHYSGGARDTQYF
TRBJ1-1,TRBV9,CASSSTGGGVNTEAFF
TRBJ1-4,TRBV28,CASSLALGVNEKLFF
TRBJ2-3,TRBV15,CATSKGTSGSTDTQYF
TRBJ1-5,TRBV7-8,CASSAETGYGQPQHF
TRBJ2-3,TRBV28,CASSLGSRTDTQYF
TRBJ1-6,TRBV7-9,CASSATVYNSPLHF
TRBJ2-3,TRBV30,CAWSWGGAGTDTQYF
TRBJ2-5,TRBV5-4,CASSLGGQGIETQYF
TRBJ2-2,TRBV9,CASSVSRGSGELFF
TRBJ2-5,TRBV14,CASSQGPGGRGETQYF
TRBJ1-6,TRBV5-3,CARSLGGETPLHF
TRBJ1-1,TRBV28,CASSLFGGRTEAFF
TRBJ2-7,TRBV7-2,CASSLAGTSDSYEQYF
TRBJ2-5,TRBV4-1,CASSLQGLETQYF
TRBJ2-3,TRBV13,CASKADRIMGTDTQYF
TRBJ2-5,TRBV19,CASSIGGLQGETQYF
TRBJ2-7,TRBV28,CASSLYQAYEQYF
TRBJ2-1,TRBV11-2,CASSLDLLLAGNEQFF
TRBJ2-7,TRBV10-3,CAISEGIESYEQYF
TRBJ1-2,TRBV2,CASSEVGGHYGYTF
TRBJ2-1,TRBV19,CASSSSGLYEQFF
TRBJ2-5,TRBV9,CASSFGLAQETQYF
TRBJ1-6,TRBV7-8,CASSLGQGNNSPLHF
TRBJ1-5,TRBV15,CATSRETGENQPQHF
TRBJ2-5,TRBV2,CASSEAPRGGTQYF
TRBJ2-3,TRBV6-1,CASSEASWGGDTQYF
TRBJ2-7,TRBV29-1,CSAGGGGTYEQYF
TRBJ1-6,TRBV2,CATQDQGPNSPLHF
TRBJ2-7,TRBV6-1,CASRVLGNEQYF
.,TRBV7-2,CASSLGSGGSYEQYF